These 6 T cell receptor beta chains were all obtained from the same sample, sequenced in a study of STAT5B mutations in CD4+ large granular lymphocyte leukemia. Data came from immunoSEQ multiplex PCR; TCRdb stores just in-frame clones and leaves some out. There are about 35,000 clones in the sample; 55% to 80% occur only once, and roughly 1.6% lies in the top ten. What was sequenced was CD4+ T cells from blood buffy coats. These receptors were collected from a human donor in good health.

J is TRBJ2-1 and V is TRBV5-1; unclear D gene. Germline CDR1 is SGHRS and CDR2 is YFSETQ. CDR3 size: 12 residues. Trimming pared 3 bases from V and 8 bases from J, leaving 9 bases between. Here the CDR3 DNA reads TGCGCCAGCAGCTCTACCGACGATGAGCAGTTCTTC. It encodes CASSSTDDEQFF.

The chain links TRBV11-2 to TRBJ2-3; tentatively, D is TRBD1 or TRBD2 (5 bases each). Trimming left V 4 bases short and J 6 bases short, with 23 bases between. This CDR3 comprises 17 residues. Germline V CDR1 and CDR2: SGHAT, FQNNGV. CDR3 DNA sequence: TGTGCCAGCAGCTCGGGATCCGGGACGCATAATATTGATACGCAGTATTTT. Translating gives CASSSGSGTHNIDTQYF.

V and J are TRBV23-1 and TRBJ1-5; tentatively, D is TRBD1 (5 bases). Being an ORF, TRBV23-1 has a function that is uncertain. V lost 0 bases and J lost 1, with 19 bases in between. This CDR3 is 19 amino acids long. The CDR3 reads CASSQSSVGGGLSNQPQHF. The CDR3 region has the DNA TGCGCCAGCAGTCAATCTTCCGTTGGGGGTGGACTAAGCAATCAGCCCCAGCATTTT.

The chain recombines TRBV25-1 with TRBJ2-3; 7 bases are shared with TRBD2. This CDR3 is 16 amino acids long. V shed 5 bases and J 0 bases; nucleotides not matched to a gene: 8. Germline loops: CDR1 MGHDK, CDR2 SYGVNS. The CDR3 region has the DNA TGTGCCAGCAGTCGGGGAGGGGCTTCAAGCACAGATACGCAGTATTTT. Protein sequence: CASSRGGASSTDTQYF. Together with reference TRBV25-1 and TRBJ2-3, the CDR3 gives the full variable domain: EADIYQTPRYLVIGTGKKITLECSQTMGHDKMYWYQQDPGMELHLIHYSYGVNSTEKGDLSSESTVSRIRTEHFPLTLESARPSHTSQYLCASSRGGASSTDTQYFGPGTRLTVL.

The chain couples TRBV7-8 to TRBJ1-2, with D perhaps TRBD1 (6 bases). The CDR3 spans 13 residues. Germline-derived CDR1 and CDR2 are SGHVS and FQNEAQ. The germline V and J ends were trimmed by 8 bases and 10 bases, with 20 bases remaining between them. In DNA form, the CDR3 reads TGTGCCAGCTTTTCGAATACAGGGAACGACTACACCTTC. Translation: CASFSNTGNDYTF.

The chain joins TRBV19 to TRBJ1-4; no definite D call. CDR3 length equals 15 residues. CDR1 is LNHDA and CDR2 is SQIVND in the germline V gene (reference sequence). Trimming removed 7 bases from V and 0 bases from J, with 12 bases in between. The CDR3 bases are TGTGCCAGTACGGTAGGCCTATCAACTAATGAAAAACTGTTTTTT. Translating gives CASTVGLSTNEKLFF.